The T cell receptor (beta chain) under discussion was sequenced for a study of glioma-infiltrating T cells. TCR alpha and beta CDR3 regions were amplified from RNA using iRepertoire nested multiplex PCR. TCRdb analysed the multiplex PCR reads with MiXCR anew, one entry per CDR3 protein. The table has about 190,000 distinct CDR3 sequences, about 32% seen once. Details on this clonotype: Its antigen is not identified. The junction shows a germline mismatch at one end, possibly a read error.

Study conclusions and caveats: Gliomas, especially low-grade, showed above-expected tissue-blood divergence; non-neoplastic patients showed below.

Germline V gene data show CDR1 as SGDLS and CDR2 as YYNGEE. This CDR3 region has 14 residues. Sequenced input: glioma tissue, nonneoplastic brain tissue, or PBMCs (not recorded which). The TCR sequence derives from a human donor with low-grade glioma or glioblastoma, undergoing nonglioma brain surgery, or in good health (not recorded which). This sequence joins TRBV9 and TRBJ1-5; TRBD1 agrees at 10 bases. This CDR3 reads CASGTGDSNQPHHF. CDR3 nucleotide sequence: TGTGCCAGCGGGACAGGGGATAGCAATCAGCCCCATCATTTT.